The clone carrying this T cell receptor (beta chain) was detected only once. Only in-frame clones appear in the TCRdb table, and some are missing; sequencing was by immunoSEQ multiplex PCR. The sample consists of around 22,000 clones, around 95% of them appearing once. This sample is drawn from a study of T cells in tuberculosis. Germline values: CDR1 SGHAT, CDR2 FQNNGV. CDR3 size: 13 residues. Trimming stripped 1 base from V and 4 bases from J, with 7 bases between. Latent tuberculosis screening used tuberculin skin test and IGRA at entry. J is TRBJ1-2 and V is TRBV11-2, with a possible D match to TRBD1 (6 bases). The sequence came from a donor under 30 with latent tuberculosis or without tuberculosis infection. Sequences were obtained from PBMCs. CDR3 coding DNA: TGTGCCAGCAGCTTAGGGGACACCTATGGCTACACCTTC. As protein: CASSLGDTYGYTF.